Listed below are T cell receptor beta chains from one sample, sequenced in a study of CD8+ T cells in alopecia areata. TCRdb's copy holds only in-frame clones and misses some; the assay was immunoSEQ multiplex PCR. The sample yields under 200,000 clones, around three fifths seen once. This specimen was CD4+ T cells sorted from blood, taken at week 24, from a patient treated with tofacitinib. Source of these receptors: a human donor with alopecia areata. Each CDR3 is given with its conserved first and last residue. The order of the fields is clone size, J gene, D gene, V gene, CDR3 protein, CDR3 DNA. The D gene is left open where the match is weak. Where a row states a size, it is once, few, many or the class of an expanded clone; other rows omit it.

>NA|TRBJ1-1|TRBD1|TRBV11-3
CASSLDGQGGNTEAFF
TGTGCCAGCAGCTTAGATGGACAGGGCGGGAACACTGAAGCTTTCTTT
>few|TRBJ1-2|NA|TRBV5-1
CASSFRQGVNGYTF
TGCGCCAGCAGCTTTCGGCAGGGAGTGAATGGCTACACCTTC
>few|TRBJ1-5|NA|TRBV5-1
CASSEGGNQPQHF
TGCGCCAGCAGCGAGGGCGGCAATCAGCCCCAGCATTTT
>NA|TRBJ2-2|NA|TRBV5-1
CASSLKLNTGELFF
TGCGCCAGCAGCTTGAAGCTGAACACCGGGGAGCTGTTTTTT
>few|TRBJ2-7|NA|TRBV19
CASSMGVYEQYF
TGTGCCAGTAGTATGGGGGTGTACGAGCAGTACTTC
>NA|TRBJ2-1|TRBD2|TRBV29-1
CSVELSGLAINEQFF
TGCAGCGTTGAATTATCAGGACTAGCGATCAATGAGCAGTTCTTC
>few|TRBJ2-3|NA|TRBV29-1
CSTRGASFTDTQYF
TGCAGCACGCGCGGGGCTTCCTTCACAGATACGCAGTATTTT
>NA|TRBJ2-5|NA|TRBV30
CAWSLKRVSVETQYF
TGTGCCTGGAGTCTAAAGCGGGTCTCGGTAGAGACCCAGTACTTC
>few|TRBJ1-4|NA|TRBV29-1
CSVEFSNSPEKLFF
TGCAGCGTTGAATTTAGTAACAGTCCTGAAAAACTGTTTTTT
>NA|TRBJ2-5|NA|TRBV29-1
CSVERIQETQYF
TGCAGCGTTGAGCGTATCCAAGAGACCCAGTACTTC
>NA|TRBJ1-2|NA|TRBV6-5
CASRLSGGYGYTF
TGTGCCAGCAGACTGAGCGGCGGCTATGGCTACACCTTC
>NA|TRBJ1-2|NA|TRBV6-1
CASRENLGYTF
TGTGCCAGCAGGGAAAACCTTGGCTACACCTTC
>NA|TRBJ2-1|NA|TRBV5-1
CASSLGTVKGNEQFF
TGCGCCAGCAGCTTGGGGACAGTGAAGGGCAATGAGCAGTTCTTC
>NA|TRBJ2-3|NA|TRBV5-1
CASSPIVTDTQYF
TGCGCCAGCAGCCCGATCGTTACAGATACGCAGTATTTT
>NA|TRBJ1-5|NA|TRBV5-5
CASSLAGGQPQHF
TGTGCCAGCAGCTTGGCGGGGGGGCAGCCCCAGCATTTT
>NA|TRBJ2-3|NA|TRBV7-8
CASSLGAGKINTQYF
TGTGCCAGCAGCTTAGGTGCGGGGAAAATCAATACGCAGTATTTT
>few|TRBJ2-7|NA|TRBV1
CTSSQAAENSYEQYF
TGCACCAGCAGCCAAGCAGCGGAAAACTCCTACGAGCAGTACTTC
>NA|TRBJ1-2|TRBD1|TRBV20-1
CSTDRGHGYTF
TGCAGTACCGACAGGGGCCATGGCTACACCTTC
>NA|TRBJ1-6|NA|TRBV6-5
CASSYYQNNSPLHF
TGTGCCAGCAGTTACTACCAGAATAATTCACCCCTCCACTTT
>NA|TRBJ2-3|NA|TRBV15
CATSRDWTDSTDTQYF
TGTGCCACCAGCAGAGATTGGACAGATAGCACAGATACGCAGTATTTT
>NA|TRBJ1-2|NA|TRBV6-5
CASSSPAGFGYTF
TGTGCCAGCAGTTCCCCCGCGGGGTTCGGCTACACCTTC
>NA|TRBJ2-1|TRBD2|TRBV29-1
CSDTSGVSYNEQFF
TGCAGCGACACTAGCGGGGTTTCCTACAATGAGCAGTTCTTC
>NA|TRBJ1-2|NA|TRBV30
CAWSQNYGYTF
TGTGCCTGGAGTCAGAACTATGGCTACACCTTC
>NA|TRBJ1-5|NA|TRBV6-5
CASSYSGGDNQPQHF
TGTGCCAGCAGTTACTCCGGGGGTGACAATCAGCCCCAGCATTTT
>NA|TRBJ2-3|NA|TRBV28
CASSSGLGPSTDTQYF
TGTGCCAGCAGTTCTGGTCTCGGGCCTAGCACAGATACGCAGTATTTT
>NA|TRBJ2-5|TRBD1|TRBV5-1
CASSLAGTDIETQYF
TGCGCCAGCAGCTTGGCCGGGACAGATATAGAGACCCAGTACTTC
>NA|TRBJ2-6|NA|TRBV7-3
CASSEQSGANVLTF
TGTGCCAGCAGCGAGCAGTCTGGGGCCAACGTCCTGACTTTC
>NA|TRBJ2-5|NA|TRBV7-7
CASSSGTTTQYF
TGTGCCAGCAGCTCCGGGACAACTACCCAGTACTTC
>NA|TRBJ1-4|TRBD1|TRBV9
CASSDRDSKLFF
TGTGCCAGCAGCGACCGGGACAGCAAACTGTTTTTT
>NA|TRBJ2-1|TRBD1|TRBV19
CASSDREIYYNEQFF
TGTGCCAGTAGCGACAGGGAGATATACTACAATGAGCAGTTCTTC
>NA|TRBJ2-1|TRBD2|TRBV27
CASSSAREAGGPREQFF
TGTGCCAGCAGTTCCGCCCGGGAAGCGGGGGGGCCGCGGGAGCAGTTCTTC
>few|TRBJ2-4|TRBD2|TRBV7-2
CASSLRLAGGVGKNIQYF
TGTGCCAGCAGCCTTCGACTAGCGGGGGGAGTTGGCAAAAACATTCAGTACTTC
>NA|TRBJ2-5|NA|TRBV6-1
CASSERMETQYF
TGTGCCAGCAGTGAAAGGATGGAGACCCAGTACTTC
>NA|TRBJ2-5|NA|TRBV18
CASSPLGRETQYF
TGTGCCAGCTCACCACTGGGTCGGGAGACCCAGTACTTC
>NA|TRBJ1-2|TRBD1|TRBV6-1
CASSVDPGQGFNYGYTF
TGTGCCAGCAGTGTCGACCCGGGACAGGGATTTAACTATGGCTACACCTTC
>few|TRBJ1-1|NA|TRBV29-1
CSVEGLRPTEAFF
TGCAGCGTTGAGGGGCTCCGCCCCACTGAAGCTTTCTTT